Presented here are 30 T cell receptor beta chains from one specimen sequenced in a study of shared clonotypes between healthy human individuals. Produced via immunoSEQ multiplex PCR; TCRdb's table is partial and in-frame only. The table records over 1.4 million clones, around 97% of them present only once. Sequencing input: naive CD4+ T cells sorted from blood. Noted subset: CD45RA+ positively selected. These receptors were taken from a man aged 25 to 45 in good health.

This rearrangement joins TRBV10-2 to TRBJ1-1; D may be TRBD1 (6 bases). V dropped 5 bases and J dropped 7 bases, with 20 bases sitting between them. Germline V CDR1 and CDR2: WSHSY, SAAADI. The CDR3 extends over 15 amino acids. DNA of the CDR3: TGCGCCAGCAGTCGGCTACAGGGCGGTTTGTATGAAGCTTTCTTT. Translation gives CASSRLQGGLYEAFF.

The DNA of the CDR3 is TGTGCCAGCAGCCCCTTCCCCGGGACAGGGATAGGGAATGAAAAACTGTTTTTT. Residues: CASSPFPGTGIGNEKLFF. This chain links TRBV7-2 with TRBJ1-4, with 9 bases identical to TRBD1. Germline CDR1 is SGHTA and CDR2 is FQGNSA. V lost 5 bases and J lost 5; bases outside the gene matches: 15. The CDR3 sequence is 18 residues long. The full variable domain, rest sourced from reference TRBV7-2 and TRBJ1-4, is GAGVSQSPSNKVTEKGKDVELRCDPISGHTALYWYRQSLGQGLEFLIYFQGNSAPDKSGLPSDRFSAERTGGSVSTLTIQRTQQEDSAVYLCASSPFPGTGIGNEKLFFGSGTQLSVL.

About this clone: Other nucleotide sequences from this sample produce the same CDR3. V is TRBV25-1 and J is TRBJ1-5; unclear D gene. The V and J ends lost 6 bases and 6 bases respectively, with 12 bases between them. Germline CDR1 reads MGHDK; CDR2 reads SYGVNS. This CDR3 is 13 amino acids long. Written as DNA, the CDR3 is TGTGCCAGCAGCGTGACTGGAGGTCAGCCCCAGCATTTT. Its protein product is CASSVTGGQPQHF.

The chain combines TRBV6-6 with TRBJ2-7, with 14 nucleotides matching TRBD2. The trim removed 5 bases at V and 5 bases at J, leaving 8 bases unmatched. This CDR3 region has 16 residues. Germline V gene sequence: CDR1 MNHNY, CDR2 SVGAGI (reference sequence). CDR3 DNA: TGTGCCAGCAGTAGGCTCGGGACTAGCGGGAGTCACGAGCAGTACTTC. Translating gives CASSRLGTSGSHEQYF.

This chain joins TRBV18 and TRBJ1-3, with a tentative D call TRBD1 (5 bases). Germline V gene lookup returns CDR1 KGHSH and CDR2 LQKENI. Trimming cost V 3 bases and J 1 base, with 16 bases left between them. The CDR3 totals 17 residues. The CDR3 DNA reads as TGTGCCAGCTCACCGGTAACAGGATCAGAATCTGGAAACACCATATATTTT. Translating it yields CASSPVTGSESGNTIYF. Together with reference TRBV18 and TRBJ1-3, the CDR3 gives the full variable domain: NAGVMQNPRHLVRRRGQEARLRCSPMKGHSHVYWYRQLPEEGLKFMVYLQKENIIDESGMPKERFSAEFPKEGPSILRIQQVVRGDSAAYFCASSPVTGSESGNTIYFGEGSWLTVV.

The rearrangement uses TRBV5-1 and TRBJ1-6; D gene ambiguous. CDR1 is SGHRS, CDR2 YFSETQ, per germline. The CDR3 has 14 residues. Between the trimmed V and J ends, which lost 3 bases and 3 bases, there was a span of 7 bases. The CDR3 here is CASSSDVYNSPLHF. The CDR3, as DNA: TGCGCCAGCAGCTCGGACGTCTATAATTCACCCCTCCACTTT.

This chain connects TRBV11-2 to TRBJ2-3; 7 bases are shared with TRBD2. Germline CDR1 is SGHAT and CDR2 is FQNNGV. Losses at the gene ends were 5 bases for V and 1 base for J; bases not matched to a gene: 9. The CDR3 sequence is 16 residues long. DNA for the CDR3: TGTGCCAGCAGCGCTACCGGGAGGCGGGGCACAGATACGCAGTATTTT. Residues: CASSATGRRGTDTQYF.

This chain uses TRBV5-1 with TRBJ1-5; 8 bases align to TRBD1. V was pared by 4 bases and J by 5 bases, with 5 bases of the junction left unmatched. The germline gives CDR1 SGHRS, CDR2 YFSETQ. The CDR3 spans 14 residues. In DNA, the CDR3 is TGCGCCAGCAGCCCGGGACAGGTAGATCAGCCCCAGCATTTT. Its protein product is CASSPGQVDQPQHF. Full variable domain (rest looked up from reference TRBV5-1 and TRBJ1-5): KAGVTQTPRYLIKTRGQQVTLSCSPISGHRSVSWYQQTPGQGLQFLFEYFSETQRNKGNFPGRFSGRQFSNSRSEMNVSTLELGDSALYLCASSPGQVDQPQHFGDGTRLSIL.

The chain joins TRBV25-1 to TRBJ1-5; possibly TRBD1 for D (6 bases). V was trimmed by 7 bases and J by 3 bases, leaving 22 bases between them. Germline CDR1 and CDR2: MGHDK and SYGVNS. The CDR3 is made up of 17 amino acids. The CDR3 nucleotides read TGTGCCAGCATATTTATCAGGGGCGGGTTGATCAATCAGCCCCAGCATTTT. Translated: CASIFIRGGLINQPQHF.

V usage is TRBV28 and J usage is TRBJ2-7; 8 bases are a match to TRBD1. The CDR3 has 15 residues. V lost 5 bases to trimming and J lost 8 bases; unmatched junction nucleotides: 14. Looked up from germline, CDR1 is MDHEN and CDR2 is SYDVKM. CDR3 residues: CASSETGTGKVQQYF. DNA for the CDR3: TGTGCCAGCAGTGAAACCGGGACAGGCAAAGTTCAGCAGTACTTC.

The chain recombines TRBV7-6 with TRBJ2-1, with D tentatively TRBD1 (5 bases). Germline values: CDR1 SGHVS, CDR2 FNYEAQ. This CDR3 contains 18 residues. V was pared by 1 base and J by 4 bases, with 20 bases between. The DNA for the CDR3 is TGTGCCAGCAGCTTAGGGGGTAGGGGCCCGAGGCTATACAATGAGCAGTTCTTC. This sequence encodes CASSLGGRGPRLYNEQFF.

The rearrangement uses TRBV18 and TRBJ2-7; D is uncertain. Looked up from germline, CDR1 is KGHSH and CDR2 is LQKENI. CDR3 size: 14 residues. With 3 bases removed from V and 4 bases from J, the gap between germline ends came to 13 bases. CDR3 bases: TGTGCCAGCTCACCGAATCCTCAACCTTACGAGCAGTACTTC. Its translation is CASSPNPQPYEQYF.

Note on this clone: Other DNA sequences in this sample translate to the same CDR3. The chain couples TRBV7-6 to TRBJ2-3, with 13 positions matching TRBD2. The CDR3 loop spans 16 amino acids. The germline V gene encodes CDR1 SGHVS and CDR2 FNYEAQ. J gave up 5 bases and V 1 base, and 3 bases lay outside the gene matches. DNA for the CDR3: TGTGCCAGCAGCTTAGGGACTAGCGGGAGTGGAGATACGCAGTATTTT. Its translation is CASSLGTSGSGDTQYF.

The chain carries TRBV5-4 and TRBJ2-1, with D perhaps being TRBD1 or TRBD2 (6 bases each). This CDR3 spans 13 amino acids. The V and J ends lost 1 base and 8 bases respectively, with 10 bases between them. CDR1 SGHNT and CDR2 YYREEE come from the germline V gene (reference sequence). The CDR3 bases are TGTGCCAGCAGCTTGAAGGGGGAGGATGAGCAGTTCTTC. It specifies CASSLKGEDEQFF.

The V gene is TRBV28, the J gene TRBJ2-1; possibly TRBD1 for D (6 bases). The CDR3 spans 15 residues. Trimming took off 4 bases at V and 4 bases at J, with 14 bases between the two ends. Germline V gives CDR1 MDHEN, CDR2 SYDVKM. CDR3 loop: CASSSGTWRYNEQFF. In DNA, the CDR3 is TGTGCCAGCAGTTCAGGGACATGGCGTTACAATGAGCAGTTCTTC. The full variable domain, in which reference TRBV28 and TRBJ2-1 provide the parts outside the CDR3, is DVKVTQSSRYLVKRTGEKVFLECVQDMDHENMFWYRQDPGLGLRLIYFSYDVKMKEKGDIPEGYSVSREKKERFSLILESASTNQTSMYLCASSSGTWRYNEQFFGPGTRLTVL.

The V gene is TRBV18, the J gene TRBJ2-5, with D possibly TRBD2 on 6 matching bases. CDR3 length: 14 residues. CDR1 and CDR2 from the germline V gene are KGHSH and LQKENI. With 4 bases removed from V and 1 base from J, the gap between germline ends came to 10 bases. CDR3 in amino acids: CASSLPSAQETQYF. The CDR3 DNA reads as TGTGCCAGCTCACTGCCTAGCGCCCAAGAGACCCAGTACTTC.

The V gene is TRBV7-6, the J gene TRBJ1-1; D not certain. Germline V CDR1 and CDR2: SGHVS, FNYEAQ. Trimming pared 3 bases from V and 0 bases from J, leaving 8 bases between. The CDR3 contains 14 residues. Written as DNA, the CDR3 is TGTGCCAGCAGCTTCGACAACTTGAACACTGAAGCTTTCTTT. Translation: CASSFDNLNTEAFF.

The chain joins TRBV7-2 to TRBJ2-7, with TRBD1 identical over 7 bases. CDR1 is SGHTA and CDR2 is FQGNSA in the germline V gene. CDR3 length equals 15 residues. The J segment lost 1 base and the V segment lost 4 bases, leaving 7 bases of the junction unmatched. The CDR3 is CASSSFTGQSYEQYF. The CDR3 DNA reads TGTGCCAGCAGCTCATTTACGGGACAGTCCTACGAGCAGTACTTC.

The chain combines TRBV2 with TRBJ1-5; weak D call: TRBD1 (5 bases). This CDR3 has 17 residues. The V gene's germline CDR1 is SNHLY and CDR2 FYNNEI. Trimming stripped 0 bases from V and 1 base from J, with 13 bases between. The CDR3 DNA reads TGTGCCAGCAGTGAAGCGGGCGGAGGGGCGAGCAATCAGCCCCAGCATTTT. Protein product: CASSEAGGGASNQPQHF.

The genes are TRBV11-2 and TRBJ1-5; D is unresolved. Germline V gives CDR1 SGHAT, CDR2 FQNNGV. Trimming stripped 0 bases from V and 0 bases from J, with 6 bases between. The CDR3 has 15 amino acids. The CDR3 region has the DNA TGTGCCAGCAGCTTAGATGGGGATAGCAATCAGCCCCAGCATTTT. Its translation is CASSLDGDSNQPQHF. Together with reference TRBV11-2 and TRBJ1-5, the CDR3 gives the full variable domain: EAGVAQSPRYKIIEKRQSVAFWCNPISGHATLYWYQQILGQGPKLLIQFQNNGVVDDSQLPKDRFSAERLKGVDSTLKIQPAKLEDSAVYLCASSLDGDSNQPQHFGDGTRLSIL.

The J gene is TRBJ1-1, the V gene TRBV2; the match to TRBD1 covers 7 bases. The CDR3 consists of 13 residues. Per the germline V gene, CDR1 is SNHLY and CDR2 is FYNNEI. V lost 8 bases to trimming and J lost 1 base; unmatched junction nucleotides: 4. CDR3 amino acids: CASVRDRNTEAFF. DNA of the CDR3: TGTGCCAGCGTCCGGGACAGGAACACTGAAGCTTTCTTT.

J is TRBJ2-1 and V is TRBV6-9; the D gene is possibly TRBD2 (5 bases). This CDR3 has 15 residues. The V gene's germline CDR1 is MNHGY and CDR2 SVAAGI. Trimming removed 0 bases at V and 11 bases at J, with 17 bases between. DNA for the CDR3: TGTGCCAGCAGTTATTCAGCCCCCACTAGATTCCAGCAGTTCTTC. This gives the protein CASSYSAPTRFQQFF.

The rearrangement joins TRBV18 to TRBJ2-1, with 11 bases that match TRBD2. Losses at the gene ends were 10 bases for V and 5 bases for J; bases not matched to a gene: 7. This CDR3 comprises 14 residues. Germline V gives CDR1 KGHSH, CDR2 LQKENI. The CDR3 sequence: CATLSGRAHNEQFF. Written as DNA, the CDR3 is TGTGCCACCCTTAGCGGGAGGGCCCACAATGAGCAGTTCTTC.

Comment on this clone: Other DNA sequences within the sample encode an identical CDR3. The chain recombines TRBV10-3 with TRBJ2-7; no reliable D call. V dropped 4 bases and J dropped 2 bases, with 9 bases sitting between them. CDR1 is ENHRY and CDR2 is SYGVKD in the germline V gene. CDR3 length equals 13 residues. DNA for the CDR3: TGTGCCATCAGTGTAGGCAGAACCTACGAGCAGTACTTC. This codes for CAISVGRTYEQYF.

This chain uses TRBV27 with TRBJ2-3, with 11 bases matching TRBD2. The CDR3 covers 16 residues. Germline V gene lookup returns CDR1 MNHEY and CDR2 SMNVEV (reference sequence). J gave up 5 bases and V 5 bases, and 9 bases lay outside the gene matches. The CDR3 loop is CASSRSGRAHKDTQYF. The CDR3 nucleotides are TGTGCCAGCAGTCGTAGCGGGAGGGCCCACAAAGATACGCAGTATTTT.

This rearrangement joins TRBV28 to TRBJ2-7, with 9 nucleotides matching TRBD1. The CDR3 is 15 amino acids. The V gene's germline CDR1 is MDHEN and CDR2 SYDVKM. The junction had 5 bases not matched to a gene; V was cut back by 1 base and J by 4 bases. CDR3 sequence: CASSLSQGAKYEQYF. CDR3 DNA: TGTGCCAGCAGTTTATCACAGGGGGCTAAGTACGAGCAGTACTTC.

This clone was seen a single time. V usage is TRBV6-1 and J usage is TRBJ2-1; TRBD2 agrees at 7 bases. The CDR3 has 15 amino acids. CDR1 is MNHNS and CDR2 is SASEGT in the germline V gene. V dropped 4 bases and J dropped 4; count of bases not matched to a gene: 7. The CDR3 is CASSVTGGVYNEQFF. The CDR3 coding sequence is TGTGCCAGCAGTGTGACGGGAGGTGTGTACAATGAGCAGTTCTTC.

The rearrangement links TRBV10-3 to TRBJ1-2; D not resolved. CDR3 size: 13 residues. Germline V gives CDR1 ENHRY, CDR2 SYGVKD. CDR3 coding DNA: TGTGCATACCTAAATTCCAGTCACTATGGCTACACCTTC. This encodes CAYLNSSHYGYTF.

The CDR3 nucleotides are TGCGCCAGGGTCAGGCATACAGGGCCTCCCGGCTACACCTTC. Its translation: CARVRHTGPPGYTF. The genes are TRBV10-1 and TRBJ1-2; weak D call: TRBD1 (6 bases). V was pared by 9 bases and J by 8 bases, with 22 bases between. The germline V gene encodes CDR1 WNHNN and CDR2 SYGVQD (reference sequence). The CDR3 is made up of 14 amino acids.

V usage is TRBV18 and J usage is TRBJ2-7; 7 bases line up with TRBD1. In germline, CDR1 is KGHSH, CDR2 LQKENI. This CDR3 is 14 amino acids long. The J segment lost 0 bases and the V segment lost 9 bases, leaving 8 bases of the junction unmatched. This CDR3 reads CASKGQRGSYEQYF. CDR3 nucleotide sequence: TGTGCCAGTAAGGGACAGCGAGGCTCCTACGAGCAGTACTTC. The full variable domain, completed using reference TRBV18 and TRBJ2-7, is NAGVMQNPRHLVRRRGQEARLRCSPMKGHSHVYWYRQLPEEGLKFMVYLQKENIIDESGMPKERFSAEFPKEGPSILRIQQVVRGDSAAYFCASKGQRGSYEQYFGPGTRLTVT.